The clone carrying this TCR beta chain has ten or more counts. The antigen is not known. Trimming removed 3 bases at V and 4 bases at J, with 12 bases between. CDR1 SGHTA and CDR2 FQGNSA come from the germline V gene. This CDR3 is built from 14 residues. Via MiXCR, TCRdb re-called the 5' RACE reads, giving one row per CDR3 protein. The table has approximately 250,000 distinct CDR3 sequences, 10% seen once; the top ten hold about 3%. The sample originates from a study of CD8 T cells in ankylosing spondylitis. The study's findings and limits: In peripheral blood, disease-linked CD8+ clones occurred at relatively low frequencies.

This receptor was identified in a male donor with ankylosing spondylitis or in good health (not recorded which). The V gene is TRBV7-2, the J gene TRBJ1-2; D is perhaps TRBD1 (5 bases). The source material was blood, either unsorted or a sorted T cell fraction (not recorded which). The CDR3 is CASSFTGTAYGYTF. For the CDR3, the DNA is TGTGCCAGCAGCTTCACCGGGACGGCCTATGGCTACACCTTC.